The following is a T cell receptor (beta chain) sequence with its context. The junction had 5 bases not matched to a gene; V was cut back by 5 bases and J by 4 bases. This CDR3 has 13 residues. Germline loops: CDR1 SGHDT, CDR2 YYEEEE. Clones were sequenced by immunoSEQ multiplex PCR, and TCRdb holds only the in-frame ones, with some missing. The data contain around 140,000 clones, about 92% of them seen just once; the ten biggest clones take up 2.1%. This entry is derived from a study of control samples from healthy donors and cancer patients. V is TRBV5-6 and J is TRBJ1-2, with TRBD1 identical over 7 bases. This clonotype was sampled from a woman between 45 and 65 years old in good health. Sample: blood. CDR3 bases: TGTGCCAGCAGGGAGGGACAGCGCTATGGCTACACCTTC. Translation gives CASREGQRYGYTF. The full variable domain, its missing parts supplied by reference TRBV5-6 and TRBJ1-2, is DAGVTQSPTHLIKTRGQQVTLRCSPKSGHDTVSWYQQALGQGPQFIFQYYEEEERQRGNFPDRFSGHQFPNYSSELNVNALLLGDSALYLCASREGQRYGYTFGSGTRLTVV.